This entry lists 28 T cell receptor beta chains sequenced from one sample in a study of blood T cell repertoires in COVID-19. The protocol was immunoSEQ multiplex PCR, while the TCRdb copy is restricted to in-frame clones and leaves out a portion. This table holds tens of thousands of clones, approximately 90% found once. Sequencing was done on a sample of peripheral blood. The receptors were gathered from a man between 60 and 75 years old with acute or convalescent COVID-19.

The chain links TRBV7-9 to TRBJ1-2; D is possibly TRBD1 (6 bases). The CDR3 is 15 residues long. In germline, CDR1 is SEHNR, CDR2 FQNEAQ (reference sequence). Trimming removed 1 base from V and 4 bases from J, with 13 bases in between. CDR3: CASSLVSNRAYGYTF. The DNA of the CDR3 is TGTGCCAGCAGCTTAGTGAGCAACAGGGCCTATGGCTACACCTTC.

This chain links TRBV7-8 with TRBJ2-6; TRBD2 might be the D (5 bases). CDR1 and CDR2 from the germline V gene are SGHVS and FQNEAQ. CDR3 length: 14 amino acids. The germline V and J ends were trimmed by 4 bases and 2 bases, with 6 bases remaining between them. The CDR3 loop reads CASSSSTGANVLTF. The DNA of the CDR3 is TGTGCCAGCAGCTCTAGCACTGGGGCCAACGTCCTGACTTTC.

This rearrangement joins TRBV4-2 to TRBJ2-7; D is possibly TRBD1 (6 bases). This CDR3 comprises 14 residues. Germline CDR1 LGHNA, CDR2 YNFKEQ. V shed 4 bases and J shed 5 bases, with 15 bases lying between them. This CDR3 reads CASSPQTGGDEQYF. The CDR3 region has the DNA TGTGCCAGCAGCCCACAGACAGGTGGGGACGAGCAGTACTTC.

CDR3: CAISPRDNSPLHF. The CDR3 bases are TGTGCCATCAGCCCGCGGGATAATTCACCCCTCCACTTT. The V call is TRBV10-3, the J call TRBJ1-6; D not certain. The germline V gene has CDR1 ENHRY and CDR2 SYGVKD. The CDR3 loop spans 13 amino acids. The V gene lost 6 bases and the J gene lost 5 bases, with 8 bases spanning the gap.

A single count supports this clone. The CDR3 DNA sequence: TGCGCCAGCAGCCAAGGGCGGGACAGGGGGTACACTGAAGCTTTCTTT. Encoded protein: CASSQGRDRGYTEAFF. The V call is TRBV4-1, the J call TRBJ1-1; 11 positions agree with TRBD1. The CDR3 covers 16 residues. Germline V gene data show CDR1 as MGHRA and CDR2 as YSYEKL. V trimming: 1 base; J trimming: 3 bases; junction bases outside the gene matches: 4.

This CDR3 is CAWTIRVNEQFF. The CDR3 DNA follows: TGTGCCTGGACTATCAGGGTAAATGAGCAGTTCTTC. This chain uses TRBV30 with TRBJ2-1; D may be TRBD1 (5 bases). The CDR3 has 12 amino acids. The V end lost 4 bases, the J end lost 7 bases, and 11 bases lay between the germline ends. Germline lookup yields CDR1 GTSNPN and CDR2 SVGIG (reference sequence).

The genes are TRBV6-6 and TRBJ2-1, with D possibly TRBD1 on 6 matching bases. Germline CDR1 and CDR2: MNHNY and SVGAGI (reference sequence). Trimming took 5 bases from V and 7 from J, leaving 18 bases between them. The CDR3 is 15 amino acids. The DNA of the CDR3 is TGTGCCAGCAGTCGGCCCCCCGACAGGCCTAATGAGCAGTTCTTC. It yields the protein CASSRPPDRPNEQFF.

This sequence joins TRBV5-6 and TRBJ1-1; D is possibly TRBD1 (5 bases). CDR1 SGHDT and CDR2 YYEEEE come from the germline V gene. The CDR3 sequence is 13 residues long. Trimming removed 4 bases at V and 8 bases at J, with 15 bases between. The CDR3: CASSDGLGQEAFF. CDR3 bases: TGTGCCAGCAGCGACGGGCTGGGGCAGGAAGCTTTCTTT.

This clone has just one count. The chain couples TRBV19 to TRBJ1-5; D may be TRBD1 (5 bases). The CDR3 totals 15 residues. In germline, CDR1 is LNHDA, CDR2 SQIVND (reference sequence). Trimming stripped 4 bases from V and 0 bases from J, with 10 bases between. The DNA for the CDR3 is TGTGCCAGTAGTAAAAGCAGGGATAGCAATCAGCCCCAGCATTTT. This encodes CASSKSRDSNQPQHF. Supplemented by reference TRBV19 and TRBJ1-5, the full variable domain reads DGGITQSPKYLFRKEGQNVTLSCEQNLNHDAMYWYRQDPGQGLRLIYYSQIVNDFQKGDIAEGYSVSREKKESFPLTVTSAQKNPTAFYLCASSKSRDSNQPQHFGDGTRLSIL.

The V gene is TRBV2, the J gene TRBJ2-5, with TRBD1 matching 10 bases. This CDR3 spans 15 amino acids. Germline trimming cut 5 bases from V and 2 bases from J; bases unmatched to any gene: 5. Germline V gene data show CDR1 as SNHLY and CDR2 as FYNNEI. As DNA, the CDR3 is TGTGCCAGCAGTTGGGACAGGGGTAGGCAAGAGACCCAGTACTTC. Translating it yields CASSWDRGRQETQYF. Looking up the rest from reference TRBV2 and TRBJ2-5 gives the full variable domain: EPEVTQTPSHQVTQMGQEVILRCVPISNHLYFYWYRQILGQKVEFLVSFYNNEISEKSEIFDDQFSVERPDGSNFTLKIRSTKLEDSAMYFCASSWDRGRQETQYFGPGTRLLVL.

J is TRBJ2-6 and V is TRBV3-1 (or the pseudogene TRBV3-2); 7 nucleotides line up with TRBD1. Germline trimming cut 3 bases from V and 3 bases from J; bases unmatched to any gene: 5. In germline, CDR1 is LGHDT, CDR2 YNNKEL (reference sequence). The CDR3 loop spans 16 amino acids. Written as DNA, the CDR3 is TGTGCCAGCAGCCAGGAGACAGGGTTTGGGGCCAACGTCCTGACTTTC. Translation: CASSQETGFGANVLTF.

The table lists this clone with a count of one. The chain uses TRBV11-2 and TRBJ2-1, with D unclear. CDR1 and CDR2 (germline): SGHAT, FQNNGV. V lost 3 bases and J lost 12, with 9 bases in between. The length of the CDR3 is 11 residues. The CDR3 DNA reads TGTGCCAGCAGCTTTTCGAGAGTGCAGTTCTTC. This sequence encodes CASSFSRVQFF. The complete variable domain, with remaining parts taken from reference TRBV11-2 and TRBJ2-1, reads EAGVAQSPRYKIIEKRQSVAFWCNPISGHATLYWYQQILGQGPKLLIQFQNNGVVDDSQLPKDRFSAERLKGVDSTLKIQPAKLEDSAVYLCASSFSRVQFFGPGTRLTVL.

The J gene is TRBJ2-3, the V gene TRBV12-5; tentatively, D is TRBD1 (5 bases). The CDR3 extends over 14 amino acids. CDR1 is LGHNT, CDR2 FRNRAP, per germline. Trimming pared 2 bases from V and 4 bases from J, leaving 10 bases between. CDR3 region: CASGLPRASDTQYF. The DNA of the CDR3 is TGTGCTAGTGGTTTGCCCAGGGCCTCAGATACGCAGTATTTT.

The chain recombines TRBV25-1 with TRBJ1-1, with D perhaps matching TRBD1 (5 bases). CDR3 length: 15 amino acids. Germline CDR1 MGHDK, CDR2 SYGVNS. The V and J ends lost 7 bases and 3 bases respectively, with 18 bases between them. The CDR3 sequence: CASTNVRGMHTEAFF. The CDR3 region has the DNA TGTGCCAGCACGAACGTACGGGGGATGCACACTGAAGCTTTCTTT.

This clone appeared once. The CDR3 reads CATSEYRGAGELFF. The CDR3 DNA sequence: TGTGCCACCAGTGAGTACAGGGGAGCCGGGGAGCTGTTTTTT. The chain couples TRBV24-1 to TRBJ2-2, with TRBD1 identical over 7 bases. V was clipped by 4 bases and J by 6 bases; unmatched bases: 4. The CDR3 covers 14 residues. Per germline, CDR1 KGHDR and CDR2 SFDVKD.

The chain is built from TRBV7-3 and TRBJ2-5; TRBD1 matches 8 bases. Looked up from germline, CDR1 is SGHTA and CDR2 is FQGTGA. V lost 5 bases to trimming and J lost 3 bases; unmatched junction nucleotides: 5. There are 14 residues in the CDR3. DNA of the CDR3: TGTGCCAGCAGCGTAAACAGGGGGAAAGAGACCCAGTACTTC. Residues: CASSVNRGKETQYF.

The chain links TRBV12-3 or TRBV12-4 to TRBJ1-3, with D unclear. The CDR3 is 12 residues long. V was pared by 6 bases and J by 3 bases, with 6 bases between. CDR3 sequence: CASSPIGNTIYF. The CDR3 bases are TGTGCCAGCAGCCCAATTGGAAACACCATATATTTT.

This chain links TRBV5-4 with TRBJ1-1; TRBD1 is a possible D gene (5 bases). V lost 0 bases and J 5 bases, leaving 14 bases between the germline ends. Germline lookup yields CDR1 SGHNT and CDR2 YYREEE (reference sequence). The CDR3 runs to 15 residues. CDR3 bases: TGTGCCAGCAGCTTGGACACACGGGGGAGTACTGAAGCTTTCTTT. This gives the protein CASSLDTRGSTEAFF.

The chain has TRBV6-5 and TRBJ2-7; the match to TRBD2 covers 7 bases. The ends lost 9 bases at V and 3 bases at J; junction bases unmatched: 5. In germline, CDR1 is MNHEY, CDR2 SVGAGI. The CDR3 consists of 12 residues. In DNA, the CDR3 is TGTGCCAGTGGGAGGGGCCACTACGAGCAGTACTTC. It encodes CASGRGHYEQYF.

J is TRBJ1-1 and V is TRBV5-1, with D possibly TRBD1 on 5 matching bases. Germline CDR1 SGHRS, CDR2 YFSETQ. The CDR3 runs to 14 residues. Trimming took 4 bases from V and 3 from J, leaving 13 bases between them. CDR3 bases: TGCGCCAGCAGCCCCCGGGGAGGGGACACTGAAGCTTTCTTT. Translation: CASSPRGGDTEAFF.

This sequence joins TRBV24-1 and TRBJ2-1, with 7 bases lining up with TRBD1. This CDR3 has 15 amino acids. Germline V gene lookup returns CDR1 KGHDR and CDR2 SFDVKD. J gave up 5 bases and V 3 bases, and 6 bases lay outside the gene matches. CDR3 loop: CATSDPGQLNNEQFF. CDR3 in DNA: TGTGCCACCAGTGATCCGGGACAGCTCAACAATGAGCAGTTCTTC.

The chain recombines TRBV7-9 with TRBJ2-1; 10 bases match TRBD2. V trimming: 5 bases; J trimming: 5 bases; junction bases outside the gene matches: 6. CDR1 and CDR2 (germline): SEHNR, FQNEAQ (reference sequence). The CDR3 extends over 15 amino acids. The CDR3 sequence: CASSAAGGLNNEQFF. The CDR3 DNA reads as TGTGCCAGCAGCGCAGCGGGGGGGCTGAACAATGAGCAGTTCTTC. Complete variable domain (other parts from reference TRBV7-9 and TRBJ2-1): DTGVSQNPRHKITKRGQNVTFRCDPISEHNRLYWYRQTLGQGPEFLTYFQNEAQLEKSRLLSDRFSAERPKGSFSTLEIQRTEQGDSAMYLCASSAAGGLNNEQFFGPGTRLTVL.

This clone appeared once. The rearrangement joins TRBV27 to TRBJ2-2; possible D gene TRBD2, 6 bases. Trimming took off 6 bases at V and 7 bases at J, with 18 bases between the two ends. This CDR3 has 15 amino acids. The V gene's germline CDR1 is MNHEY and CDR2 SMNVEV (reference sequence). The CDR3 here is CASSRRLEGRGELFF. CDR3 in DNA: TGTGCCAGCAGCCGGCGTTTGGAGGGGCGCGGGGAGCTGTTTTTT.

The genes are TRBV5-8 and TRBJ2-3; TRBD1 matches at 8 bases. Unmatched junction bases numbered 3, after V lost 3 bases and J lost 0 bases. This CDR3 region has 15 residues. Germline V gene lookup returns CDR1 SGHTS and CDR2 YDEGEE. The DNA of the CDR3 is TGTGCCAGCAGCTCAGGACAGGGAAGCACAGATACGCAGTATTTT. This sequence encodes CASSSGQGSTDTQYF. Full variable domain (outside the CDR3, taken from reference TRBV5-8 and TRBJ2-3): EAGVTQSPTHLIKTRGQQATLRCSPISGHTSVYWYQQALGLGLQFLLWYDEGEERNRGNFPPRFSGRQFPNYSSELNVNALELEDSALYLCASSSGQGSTDTQYFGPGTRLTVL.

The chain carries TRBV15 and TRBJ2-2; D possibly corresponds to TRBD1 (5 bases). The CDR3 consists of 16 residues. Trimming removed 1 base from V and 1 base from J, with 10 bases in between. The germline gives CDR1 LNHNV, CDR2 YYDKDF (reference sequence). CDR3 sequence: CATSRVRGQNTGELFF. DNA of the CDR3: TGTGCCACCAGCAGAGTGCGTGGACAGAACACCGGGGAGCTGTTTTTT.

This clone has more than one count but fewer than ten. Written as DNA, the CDR3 is TGTGCCAGCAGAATTACAGGGGCGGCTAATGAAAAACTGTTTTTT. Amino acid sequence: CASRITGAANEKLFF. The chain carries TRBV6-6 and TRBJ1-4, with 7 positions matching TRBD1. Germline V gene data show CDR1 as MNHNY and CDR2 as SVGAGI (reference sequence). The CDR3 runs 15 residues. Losses at the gene ends were 6 bases for V and 3 bases for J; bases not matched to a gene: 7.

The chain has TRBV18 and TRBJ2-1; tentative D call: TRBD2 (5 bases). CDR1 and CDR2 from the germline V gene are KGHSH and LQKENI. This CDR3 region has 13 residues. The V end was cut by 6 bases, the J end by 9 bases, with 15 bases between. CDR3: CASSQGPSGEQFF. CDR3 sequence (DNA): TGTGCCAGCTCGCAAGGCCCAAGCGGTGAGCAGTTCTTC.

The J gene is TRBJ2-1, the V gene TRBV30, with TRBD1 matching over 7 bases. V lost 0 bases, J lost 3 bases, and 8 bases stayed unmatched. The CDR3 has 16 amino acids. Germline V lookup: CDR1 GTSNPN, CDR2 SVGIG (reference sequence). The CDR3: CAWSVRRAGGYNEQFF. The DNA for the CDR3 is TGTGCCTGGAGTGTACGACGAGCAGGGGGCTACAATGAGCAGTTCTTC.